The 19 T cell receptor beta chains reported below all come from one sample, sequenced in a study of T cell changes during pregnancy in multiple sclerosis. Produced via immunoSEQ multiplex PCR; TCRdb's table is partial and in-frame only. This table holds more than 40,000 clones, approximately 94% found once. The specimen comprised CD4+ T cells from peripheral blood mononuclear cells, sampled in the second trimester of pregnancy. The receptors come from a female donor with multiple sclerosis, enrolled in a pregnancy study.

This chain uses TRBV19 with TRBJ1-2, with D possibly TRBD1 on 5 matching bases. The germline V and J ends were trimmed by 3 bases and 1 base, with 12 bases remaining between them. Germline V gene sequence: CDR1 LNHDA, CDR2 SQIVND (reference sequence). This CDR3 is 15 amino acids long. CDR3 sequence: CASSMSQGFNYGYTF. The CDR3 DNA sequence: TGTGCCAGTAGTATGTCGCAGGGATTTAACTATGGCTACACCTTC. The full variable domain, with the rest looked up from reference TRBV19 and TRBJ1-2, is DGGITQSPKYLFRKEGQNVTLSCEQNLNHDAMYWYRQDPGQGLRLIYYSQIVNDFQKGDIAEGYSVSREKKESFPLTVTSAQKNPTAFYLCASSMSQGFNYGYTFGSGTRLTVV.

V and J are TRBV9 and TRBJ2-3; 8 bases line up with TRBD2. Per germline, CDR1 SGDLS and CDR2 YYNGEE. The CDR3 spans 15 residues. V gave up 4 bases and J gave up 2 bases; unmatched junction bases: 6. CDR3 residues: CASSPRGGPTDTQYF. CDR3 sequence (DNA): TGTGCCAGCAGCCCTCGGGGGGGCCCCACAGATACGCAGTATTTT.

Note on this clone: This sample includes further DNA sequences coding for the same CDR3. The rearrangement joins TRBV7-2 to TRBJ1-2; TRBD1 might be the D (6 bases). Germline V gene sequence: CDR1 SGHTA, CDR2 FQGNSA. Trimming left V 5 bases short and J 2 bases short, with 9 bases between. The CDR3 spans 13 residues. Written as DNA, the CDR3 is TGTGCCAGCAGCCGAAGGGGGAACTATGGCTACACCTTC. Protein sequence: CASSRRGNYGYTF. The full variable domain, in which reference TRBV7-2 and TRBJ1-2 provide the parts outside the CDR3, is GAGVSQSPSNKVTEKGKDVELRCDPISGHTALYWYRQSLGQGLEFLIYFQGNSAPDKSGLPSDRFSAERTGGSVSTLTIQRTQQEDSAVYLCASSRRGNYGYTFGSGTRLTVV.

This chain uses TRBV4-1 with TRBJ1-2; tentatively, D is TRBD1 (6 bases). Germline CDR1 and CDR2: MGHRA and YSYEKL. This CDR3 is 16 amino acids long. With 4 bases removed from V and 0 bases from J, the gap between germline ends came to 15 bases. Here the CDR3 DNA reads TGCGCCAGCAGCCCACTCGGACAGCGGTCTAACTATGGCTACACCTTC. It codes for CASSPLGQRSNYGYTF.

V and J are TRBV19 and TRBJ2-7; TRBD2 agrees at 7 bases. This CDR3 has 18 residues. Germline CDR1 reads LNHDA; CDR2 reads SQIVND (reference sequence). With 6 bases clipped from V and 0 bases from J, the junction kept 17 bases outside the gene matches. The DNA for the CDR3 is TGTGCCAGTAGCCCACCTTTTGTTGGGGGGGGGACCTCCTACGAGCAGTACTTC. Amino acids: CASSPPFVGGGTSYEQYF.

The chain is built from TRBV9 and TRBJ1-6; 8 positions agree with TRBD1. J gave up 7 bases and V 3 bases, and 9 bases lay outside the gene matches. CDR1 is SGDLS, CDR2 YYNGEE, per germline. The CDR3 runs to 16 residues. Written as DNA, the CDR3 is TGTGCCAGCAGCGCTCCCCAGGGGGCGCGAAATTCACCCCTCCACTTT. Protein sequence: CASSAPQGARNSPLHF.

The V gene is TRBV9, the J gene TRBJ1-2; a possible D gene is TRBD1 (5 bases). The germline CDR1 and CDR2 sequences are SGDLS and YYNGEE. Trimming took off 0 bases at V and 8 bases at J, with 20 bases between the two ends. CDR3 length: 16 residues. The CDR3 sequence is CASSVASGQGIGGYTF. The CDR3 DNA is TGTGCCAGCAGCGTAGCCTCAGGGCAGGGAATAGGCGGCTACACCTTC.

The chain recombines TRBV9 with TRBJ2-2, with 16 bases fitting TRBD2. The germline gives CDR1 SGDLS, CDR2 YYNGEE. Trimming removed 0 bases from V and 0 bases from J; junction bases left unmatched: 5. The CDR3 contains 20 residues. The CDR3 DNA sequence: TGTGCCAGCAGCGTAGTTGAGGGACTAGCGGGGGGGACGAACACCGGGGAGCTGTTTTTT. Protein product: CASSVVEGLAGGTNTGELFF. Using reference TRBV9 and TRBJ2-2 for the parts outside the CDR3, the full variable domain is DSGVTQTPKHLITATGQRVTLRCSPRSGDLSVYWYQQSLDQGLQFLIQYYNGEERAKGNILERFSAQQFPDLHSELNLSSLELGDSALYFCASSVVEGLAGGTNTGELFFGEGSRLTVL.

The CDR3 protein is CASSPRELLEAFF. CDR3 nucleotide sequence: TGTGCCAGCTCACCCCGGGAGCTCTTAGAAGCTTTCTTT. V is TRBV18 and J is TRBJ1-1; D is unclear. This CDR3 is 13 amino acids long. Deletions cut 3 bases from V and 8 bases from J, with 13 bases between. Germline V gene sequence: CDR1 KGHSH, CDR2 LQKENI.

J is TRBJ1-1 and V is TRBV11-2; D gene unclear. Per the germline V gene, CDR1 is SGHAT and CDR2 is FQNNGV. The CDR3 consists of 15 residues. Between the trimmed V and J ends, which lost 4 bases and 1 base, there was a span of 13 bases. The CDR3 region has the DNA TGTGCCAGCAGCTACGATGTGCCCGGGAACACTGAAGCTTTCTTT. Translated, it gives CASSYDVPGNTEAFF.

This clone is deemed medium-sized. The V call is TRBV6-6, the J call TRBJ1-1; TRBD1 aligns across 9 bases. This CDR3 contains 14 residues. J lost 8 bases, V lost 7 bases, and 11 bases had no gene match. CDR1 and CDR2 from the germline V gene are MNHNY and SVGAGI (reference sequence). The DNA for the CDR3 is TGTGCCAGCATCAGCCTGGGGACAGGGAGGGAAGCTTTCTTT. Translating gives CASISLGTGREAFF.

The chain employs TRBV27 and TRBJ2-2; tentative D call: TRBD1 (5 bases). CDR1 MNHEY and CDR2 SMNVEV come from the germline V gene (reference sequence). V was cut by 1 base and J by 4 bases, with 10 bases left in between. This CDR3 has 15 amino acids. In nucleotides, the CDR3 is TGTGCCAGCAGTTTATTCAGGGCGGCCACCGGGGAGCTGTTTTTT. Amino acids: CASSLFRAATGELFF.

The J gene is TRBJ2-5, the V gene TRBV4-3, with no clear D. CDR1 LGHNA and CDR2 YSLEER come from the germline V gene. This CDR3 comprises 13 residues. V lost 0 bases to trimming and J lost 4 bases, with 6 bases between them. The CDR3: CASSQDRRETQYF. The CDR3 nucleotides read TGCGCCAGCAGCCAAGATAGGAGAGAGACCCAGTACTTC.

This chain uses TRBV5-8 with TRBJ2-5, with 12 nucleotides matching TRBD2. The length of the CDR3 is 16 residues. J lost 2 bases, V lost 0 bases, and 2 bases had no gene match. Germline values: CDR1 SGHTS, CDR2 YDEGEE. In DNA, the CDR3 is TGTGCCAGCAGCTTGGGGACTAGCGGGGAACAAGAGACCCAGTACTTC. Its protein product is CASSLGTSGEQETQYF.

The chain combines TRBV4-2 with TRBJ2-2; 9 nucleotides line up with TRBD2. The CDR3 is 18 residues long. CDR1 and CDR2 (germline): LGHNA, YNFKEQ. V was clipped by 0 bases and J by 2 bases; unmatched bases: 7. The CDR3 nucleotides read TGTGCCAGCAGCCAAGATAGGGTAGCGGGGGCCAACACCGGGGAGCTGTTTTTT. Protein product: CASSQDRVAGANTGELFF.

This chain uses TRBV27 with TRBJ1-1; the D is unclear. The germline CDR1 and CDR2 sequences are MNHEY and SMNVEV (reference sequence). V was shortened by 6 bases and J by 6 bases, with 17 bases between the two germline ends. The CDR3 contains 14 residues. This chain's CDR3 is CASRGWVNRAEAFF. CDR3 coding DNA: TGTGCCAGCAGGGGTTGGGTGAATCGGGCTGAAGCTTTCTTT.

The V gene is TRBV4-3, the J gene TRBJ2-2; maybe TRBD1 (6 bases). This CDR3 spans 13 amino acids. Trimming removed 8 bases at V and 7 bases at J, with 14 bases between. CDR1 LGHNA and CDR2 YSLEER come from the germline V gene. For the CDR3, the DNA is TGCGCCAGCGGTTACAGGGAAGGCGGGGAGCTGTTTTTT. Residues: CASGYREGGELFF.

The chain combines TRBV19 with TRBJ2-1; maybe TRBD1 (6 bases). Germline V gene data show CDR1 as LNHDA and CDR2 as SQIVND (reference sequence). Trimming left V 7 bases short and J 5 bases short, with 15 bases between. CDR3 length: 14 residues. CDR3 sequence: CASKVGGPHNEQFF. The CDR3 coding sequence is TGTGCCAGTAAGGTAGGGGGACCACACAATGAGCAGTTCTTC.

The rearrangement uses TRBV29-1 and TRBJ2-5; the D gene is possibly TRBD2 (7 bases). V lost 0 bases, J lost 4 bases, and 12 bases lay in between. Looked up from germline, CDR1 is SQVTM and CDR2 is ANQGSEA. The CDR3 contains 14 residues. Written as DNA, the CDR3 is TGCAGCGTTGAAGATCGCGGGGGCAGAGAGACCCAGTACTTC. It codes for CSVEDRGGRETQYF.